This T cell receptor (beta chain) was found in a study of Graves' ophthalmopathy and Graves' hyperthyroidism. Study outcomes and limitations: Separation of ophthalmopathy from stable hyperthyroidism was achieved by a 13-signature model, at approximately 90% sensitivity and around 81% specificity. Detected in blood as well were most expanded thyroid clonotypes with frequency above 0.001.

Germline V CDR1 and CDR2: DFQATT, SNEGSKA (reference sequence). V was trimmed by 3 bases and J by 0 bases, leaving 14 bases between them. The CDR3 is 15 amino acids. Researchers took RNA transcripts and amplified TCR beta CDR3 regions from them. First-round RT-PCR with HTBI primers preceded a second-round multiplex PCR. Each CDR3 protein gets one entry after TCRdb re-called the multiplex PCR reads with MiXCR. The table records 500,000 to 700,000 distinct CDR3 sequences, about a fifth of them present only once. This clonotype has at least ten counts. The antigen is unknown. Material for sequencing was peripheral blood. The genes are TRBV20-1 and TRBJ1-1; TRBD1 is a possible D gene (6 bases). The clonotype originates from a woman under 30 with stable Graves' hyperthyroidism. Some clones in this sample may be carry-over from other donors' samples. The CDR3 spells CSASLFRTVNTEAFF. CDR3 in DNA: TGCAGTGCTAGCCTTTTTCGGACAGTGAACACTGAAGCTTTCTTT.